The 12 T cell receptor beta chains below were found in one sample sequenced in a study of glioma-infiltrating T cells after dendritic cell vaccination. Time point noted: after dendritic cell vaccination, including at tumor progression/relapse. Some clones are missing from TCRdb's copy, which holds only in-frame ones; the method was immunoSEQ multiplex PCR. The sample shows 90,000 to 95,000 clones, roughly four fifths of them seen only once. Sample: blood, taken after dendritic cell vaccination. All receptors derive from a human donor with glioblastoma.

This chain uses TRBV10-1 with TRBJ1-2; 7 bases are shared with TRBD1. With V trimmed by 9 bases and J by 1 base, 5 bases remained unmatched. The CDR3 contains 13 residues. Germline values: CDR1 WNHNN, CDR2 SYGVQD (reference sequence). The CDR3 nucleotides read TGCGCCAGGGGACAGTTTTTTAACTATGGCTACACCTTC. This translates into CARGQFFNYGYTF.

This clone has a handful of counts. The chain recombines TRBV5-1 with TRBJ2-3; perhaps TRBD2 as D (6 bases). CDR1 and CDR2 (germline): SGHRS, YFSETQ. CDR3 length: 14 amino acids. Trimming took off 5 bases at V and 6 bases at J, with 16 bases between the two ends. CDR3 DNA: TGCGCCAGCAGTCGTCCAGGAGGAGGGGATACGCAGTATTTT. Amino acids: CASSRPGGGDTQYF.

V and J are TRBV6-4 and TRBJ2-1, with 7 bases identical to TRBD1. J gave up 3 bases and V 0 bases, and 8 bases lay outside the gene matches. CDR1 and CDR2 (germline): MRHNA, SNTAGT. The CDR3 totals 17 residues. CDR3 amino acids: CASSDSYGRTGYNEQFF. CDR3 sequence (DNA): TGTGCCAGCAGTGACTCGTACGGCCGGACAGGCTACAATGAGCAGTTCTTC.

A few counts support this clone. The DNA for the CDR3 is TGTGCCAGCTCACCACCCACAGGGGCCGGGGAGCTGTTTTTT. It yields the protein CASSPPTGAGELFF. The chain joins TRBV18 to TRBJ2-2, with 7 bases matching TRBD1. Germline trimming cut 0 bases from V and 6 bases from J; bases unmatched to any gene: 1. Germline V lookup: CDR1 KGHSH, CDR2 LQKENI. The length of the CDR3 is 14 residues.

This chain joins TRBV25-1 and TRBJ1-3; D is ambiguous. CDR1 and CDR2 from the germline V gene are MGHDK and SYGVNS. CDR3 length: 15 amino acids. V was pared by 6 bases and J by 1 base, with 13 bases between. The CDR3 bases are TGTGCCAGCAGCCTACCGGGAACTTCTGGAAACACCATATATTTT. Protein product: CASSLPGTSGNTIYF.

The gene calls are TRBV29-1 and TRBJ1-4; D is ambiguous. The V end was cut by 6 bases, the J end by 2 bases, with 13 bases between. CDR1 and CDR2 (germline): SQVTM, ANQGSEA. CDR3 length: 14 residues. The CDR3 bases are TGCAGCGTCGCTGGCCCAGGCACTAATGAAAAACTGTTTTTT. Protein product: CSVAGPGTNEKLFF.

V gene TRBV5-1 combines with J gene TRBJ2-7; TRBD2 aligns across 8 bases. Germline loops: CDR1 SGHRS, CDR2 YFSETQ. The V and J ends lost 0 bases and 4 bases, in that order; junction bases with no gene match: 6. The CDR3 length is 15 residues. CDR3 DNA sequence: TGCGCCAGCAGCTTGGTGTCGGGGGGGCGGTACGAGCAGTACTTC. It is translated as CASSLVSGGRYEQYF.

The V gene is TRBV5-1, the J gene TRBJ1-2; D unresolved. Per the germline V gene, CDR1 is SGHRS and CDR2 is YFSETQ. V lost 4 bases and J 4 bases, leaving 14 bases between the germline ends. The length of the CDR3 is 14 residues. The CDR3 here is CASSRDGVLYGYTF. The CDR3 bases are TGCGCCAGCAGCCGCGACGGAGTCCTCTATGGCTACACCTTC.

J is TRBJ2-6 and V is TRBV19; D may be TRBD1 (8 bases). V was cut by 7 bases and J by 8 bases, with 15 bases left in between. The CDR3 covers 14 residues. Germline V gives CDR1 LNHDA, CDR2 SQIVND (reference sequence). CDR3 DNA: TGTGCCAGTACCGTACAGGGGGGGCCCAACGTCCTGACTTTC. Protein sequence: CASTVQGGPNVLTF.

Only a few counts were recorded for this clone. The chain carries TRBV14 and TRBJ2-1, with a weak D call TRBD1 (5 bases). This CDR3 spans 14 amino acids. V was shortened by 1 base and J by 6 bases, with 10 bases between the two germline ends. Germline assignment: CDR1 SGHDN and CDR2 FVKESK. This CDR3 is CASSQGHRGNEQFF. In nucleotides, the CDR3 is TGTGCCAGCAGCCAAGGTCATAGGGGCAATGAGCAGTTCTTC.

The CDR3, as DNA: TGTGCCAGTAGTATACAAGGGACGGGGGGGACCACTGAAGCTTTCTTT. Encoded protein: CASSIQGTGGTTEAFF. The rearrangement uses TRBV19 and TRBJ1-1, with D tentatively TRBD1 (5 bases). The CDR3 has 16 amino acids. Germline CDR1 reads LNHDA; CDR2 reads SQIVND (reference sequence). With 2 bases removed from V and 4 bases from J, the gap between germline ends came to 17 bases.

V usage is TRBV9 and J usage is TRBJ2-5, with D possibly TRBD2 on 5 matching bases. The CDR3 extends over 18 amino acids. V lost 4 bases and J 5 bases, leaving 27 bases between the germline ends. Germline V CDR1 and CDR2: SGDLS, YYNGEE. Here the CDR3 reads CASSPRKSSQTPWETQYF. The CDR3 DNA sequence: TGTGCCAGCAGCCCCCGGAAGTCTAGCCAAACTCCTTGGGAGACCCAGTACTTC.